This entry is about one TCR beta chain. The antigen it recognizes is unknown. Base-call qualities are not available, and no considerably larger clone is one nucleotide away. These data belong to a study of blood T cell repertoires in COVID-19 (dated by TCRdb to about 2020). Context from the whole study: Samples from collaborators originated in the United States, Italy and Spain and spanned both the acute and convalescent phases of COVID-19. The material from the prospective study consisted of cDNA or gDNA derived from T cells, B-cell-depleted T cells, or PBMCs. Subjects who had been exposed to COVID-19, were actively infected with it, or had recovered from it provided the deeply sampled blood TCRbeta repertoires that made up the dataset. The repertoires were released in a freely available public database meant as a resource for research on the immune response to SARS-CoV-2. The samples were drawn from the first 160 participants of the ongoing ImmuneRACE study and from 1,254 subjects provided by 6 global collaborators. A de-identified subject ID, COVID-19 status, age in years and sex were almost always included in the sample metadata. Where available, HLA class I and class II types were obtained from metadata supplied by the sample provider rather than from assay-based typing. What the authors observed across the whole study: The amount of clinical and demographic metadata varied by source and participant and was provided uncurated.

From the cysteine through the phenylalanine, the CDR3 covers 15 amino acids. Only CDR3 DNA remains: 45 bases, in frame from the first base. CDR1 and CDR2 are read off the germline V gene (reference sequence) as MNHEY and SMNVEV. Here V drops 8 bases and J drops 6 bases, and the junction holds 10 bases not matched to any gene. Enrolling through a virtual design, the prospective study's participants ranged in age from roughly 18 to 100 years and lived across around 25 United States geographic areas. To assign participants to cohorts, the prospective study relied on clinical history that participants themselves reported in a screening survey and a study questionnaire. For ImmuneRACE Cohort 3, a participant was defined as recovered based on two consecutive negative NP/OP PCR tests, clearance by a healthcare professional, or resolution of symptoms. In the prospective study, whole blood, serum and a nasopharyngeal or oropharyngeal swab were collected from each participant by mobile phlebotomists. Additional blood draws and questionnaires over an approximately two-month period could optionally be provided by prospective study participants. Prospective study blood samples were shipped either frozen or at room temperature before DNA extraction.

TCRbeta CDR3 regions were amplified from genomic DNA using the immunoSEQ Assay, a bias-controlled multiplex PCR. Under the source paper's analysis protocol: Within the assay, amplification of reference gene primers was used to estimate how many nucleated cells each sample contained. To quantify the absolute abundance of each unique TCRbeta CDR3 rearrangement, sequence reads were collapsed and filtered. Productive Simpson clonality was computed per sample as the square root of Simpson's diversity index over productive rearrangements. The immuneACCESS repertoire file appears here via TCRdb, limited to in-frame rearrangements. These files lack a portion of the clones; in checked studies, under half of the deficit traces to unresolved V genes, and the cause of the others is not known. V and J calls plus clone size are reproduced from that table; the DNA served to infer D and trimming. The sample yields 150,000 to 200,000 clones; approximately 90% were counted once. The biggest ten clones account for approximately 0.8% of the sample.

The specimen sequenced was PBMCs or T cells enriched from blood (not recorded which). The chain is encoded by TRBV27 joined to TRBJ2-1, with 10 bases matching TRBD1. The sequence derives from a young woman who had recovered from COVID-19. The nucleotide sequence reads TGTGCCAGCTCTAAACTCCGGGACAGGGGCAATGAGCAGTTCTTC. This encodes CASSKLRDRGNEQFF.